Below, one T cell receptor (beta chain) is given with its context. These data are taken from a study of shared T cell receptors in the human thymus. Data came from immunoSEQ multiplex PCR; TCRdb stores just in-frame clones and leaves some out. The table shows more than 550,000 clones, with approximately 89% occurring only once. Germline CDR1 LGHNA, CDR2 YNFKEQ. This CDR3 region has 18 residues. Trimming removed 3 bases from V and 0 bases from J; junction bases left unmatched: 8. This same sample was also taken into another study, of human thymus T cells. In that study: Healthy Finnish infants undergoing corrective surgery for congenital heart defects were used as donors. Corrective cardiac operations yielded the resected thymus tissue. Thymic repertoires of unrelated individuals were reported in related research to overlap highly.

The J gene is TRBJ2-7, the V gene TRBV4-2; TRBD2 matches at 13 bases. The source of this sequence is a boy in the first two years of life with a congenital heart defect. The sequenced sample consisted of thymocytes. Here the CDR3 DNA reads TGTGCCAGCAGCCAGGAAACGGGACTAGCGGGGCTCTCCTACGAGCAGTACTTC. Encoded protein: CASSQETGLAGLSYEQYF.